This T cell receptor (beta chain) was identified during a study of PD-1 blockade in classical Hodgkin lymphoma. Study observations and caveats: Repertoires differed for reasons still undefined, possibly disease activity or prior therapy. The diversity seen at baseline in complete responders resembled that of newly diagnosed patients.

TCRdb's copy holds only in-frame clones and misses some; the assay was immunoSEQ multiplex PCR. The sample lists more than 90,000 clones, roughly 91% occurring once. As concerns this clone: Its target is unknown.

After autologous stem cell transplantation all patients relapsed, and prior brentuximab vedotin exposure differed between cohorts. Best responses were complete response, partial response or progressive disease. Germline V gene data show CDR1 as LNHNV and CDR2 as YYDKDF (reference sequence). The CDR3 runs to 18 residues. With 0 bases removed from V and 0 bases from J, the gap between germline ends came to 16 bases. This material consisted of peripheral blood mononuclear cells (PBMCs), taken before the second cycle of nivolumab. This receptor was obtained from a human donor with classical Hodgkin lymphoma. This chain connects TRBV15 to TRBJ2-3; D call uncertain. CDR3 sequence: CATSREEPMISSTDTQYF. The DNA for the CDR3 is TGTGCCACCAGCAGAGAGGAGCCAATGATCTCCAGCACAGATACGCAGTATTTT.